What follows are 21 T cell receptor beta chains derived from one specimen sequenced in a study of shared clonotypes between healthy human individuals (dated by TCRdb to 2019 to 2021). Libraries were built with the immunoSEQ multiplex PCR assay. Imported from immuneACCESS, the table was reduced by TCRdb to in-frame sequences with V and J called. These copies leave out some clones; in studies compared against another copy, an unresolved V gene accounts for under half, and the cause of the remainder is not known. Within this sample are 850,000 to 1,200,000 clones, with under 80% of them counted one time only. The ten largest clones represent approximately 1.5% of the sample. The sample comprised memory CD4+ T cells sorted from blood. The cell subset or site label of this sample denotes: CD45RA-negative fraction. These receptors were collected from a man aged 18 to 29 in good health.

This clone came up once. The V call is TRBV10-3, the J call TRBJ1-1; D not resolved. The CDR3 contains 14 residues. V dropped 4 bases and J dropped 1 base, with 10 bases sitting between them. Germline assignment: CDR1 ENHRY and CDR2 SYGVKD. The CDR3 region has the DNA TGTGCCATCAGTGTTGGCGGGTGGAACACTGAAGCTTTCTTT. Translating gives CAISVGGWNTEAFF.

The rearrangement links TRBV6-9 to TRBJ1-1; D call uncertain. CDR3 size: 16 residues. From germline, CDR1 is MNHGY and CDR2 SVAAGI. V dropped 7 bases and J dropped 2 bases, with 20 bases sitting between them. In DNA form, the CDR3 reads TGTGCCAGCACCCGCCCCGGTAGGAAGTTTAACACTGAAGCTTTCTTT. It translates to CASTRPGRKFNTEAFF.

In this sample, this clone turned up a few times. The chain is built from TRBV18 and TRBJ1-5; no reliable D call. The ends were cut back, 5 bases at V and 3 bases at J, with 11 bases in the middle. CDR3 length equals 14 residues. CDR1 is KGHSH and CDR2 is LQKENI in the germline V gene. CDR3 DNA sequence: TGTGCCAGCTCAACTGACCGTAACAATCAGCCCCAGCATTTT. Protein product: CASSTDRNNQPQHF.

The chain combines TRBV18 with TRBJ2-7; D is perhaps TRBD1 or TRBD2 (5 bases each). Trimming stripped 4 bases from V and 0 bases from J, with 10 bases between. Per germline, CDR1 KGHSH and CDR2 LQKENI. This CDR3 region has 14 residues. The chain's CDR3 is CASSQGTGSYEQYF. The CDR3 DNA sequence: TGTGCCAGCTCACAAGGGACCGGCTCCTACGAGCAGTACTTC.

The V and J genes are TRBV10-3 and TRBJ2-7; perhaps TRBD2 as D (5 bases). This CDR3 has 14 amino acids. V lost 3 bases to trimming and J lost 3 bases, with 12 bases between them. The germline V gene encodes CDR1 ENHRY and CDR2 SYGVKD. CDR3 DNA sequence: TGTGCCATCAGTGACTCCGGGGTAAGCTACGAGCAGTACTTC. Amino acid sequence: CAISDSGVSYEQYF.

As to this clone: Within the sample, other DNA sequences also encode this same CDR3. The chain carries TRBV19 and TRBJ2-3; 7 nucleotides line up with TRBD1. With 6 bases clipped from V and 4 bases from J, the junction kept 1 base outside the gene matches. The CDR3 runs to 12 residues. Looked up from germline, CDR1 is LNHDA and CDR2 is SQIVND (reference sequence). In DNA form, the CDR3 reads TGTGCCAGTAGAACAGGGGCAGATACGCAGTATTTT. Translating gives CASRTGADTQYF.

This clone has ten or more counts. This chain's CDR3 is CASSRGAFTDTQYF. The CDR3, as DNA: TGTGCCAGCAGTAGGGGGGCCTTCACAGATACGCAGTATTTT. The rearrangement links TRBV11-2 to TRBJ2-3; D may be TRBD1 or TRBD2 (6 bases each). The V gene lost 6 bases and the J gene lost 2 bases, with 12 bases spanning the gap. The CDR3 sequence is 14 residues long. Germline V gene sequence: CDR1 SGHAT, CDR2 FQNNGV.

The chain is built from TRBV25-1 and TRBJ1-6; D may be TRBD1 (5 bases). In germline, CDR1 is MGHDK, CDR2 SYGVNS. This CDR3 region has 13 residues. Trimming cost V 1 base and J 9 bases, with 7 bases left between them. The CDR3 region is CASSEFQGSPLHF. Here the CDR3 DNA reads TGTGCCAGCAGTGAATTTCAGGGTTCACCCCTCCACTTT.

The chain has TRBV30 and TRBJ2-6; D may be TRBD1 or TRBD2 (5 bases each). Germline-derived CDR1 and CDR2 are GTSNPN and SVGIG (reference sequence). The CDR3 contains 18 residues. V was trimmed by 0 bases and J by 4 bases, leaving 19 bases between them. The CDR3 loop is CAWSVRGRSLWGANVLTF. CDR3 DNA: TGTGCCTGGAGTGTACGGGGCAGGTCCCTATGGGGGGCCAACGTCCTGACTTTC.

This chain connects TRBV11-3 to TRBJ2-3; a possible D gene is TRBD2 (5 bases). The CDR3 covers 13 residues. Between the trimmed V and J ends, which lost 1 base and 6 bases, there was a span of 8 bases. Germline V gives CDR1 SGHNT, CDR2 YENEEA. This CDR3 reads CASSLGEQDTQYF. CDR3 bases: TGTGCCAGCAGCTTAGGGGAGCAGGATACGCAGTATTTT.

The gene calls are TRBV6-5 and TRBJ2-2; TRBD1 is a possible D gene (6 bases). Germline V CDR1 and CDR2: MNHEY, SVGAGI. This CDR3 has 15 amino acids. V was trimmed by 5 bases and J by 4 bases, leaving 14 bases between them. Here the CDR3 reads CASSGQISSTGELFF. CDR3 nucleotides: TGTGCCAGCAGTGGACAGATTAGTAGCACCGGGGAGCTGTTTTTT.

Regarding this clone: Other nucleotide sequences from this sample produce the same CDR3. The CDR3 sequence: CASRWDGNTGELFF. In nucleotides, the CDR3 is TGTGCCAGCAGGTGGGACGGGAACACCGGGGAGCTGTTTTTT. The chain recombines TRBV5-4 with TRBJ2-2; the D gene could be TRBD1 or TRBD2 (5 bases each). The CDR3 loop spans 14 amino acids. V lost 5 bases to trimming and J lost 1 base, with 9 bases between them. Germline CDR1 SGHNT, CDR2 YYREEE (reference sequence).

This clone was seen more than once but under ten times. Here the CDR3 reads CASSYYYRGPHYGYTF. In nucleotides, the CDR3 is TGCGCCAGCAGTTACTATTACAGGGGGCCCCACTATGGCTACACCTTC. The rearrangement uses TRBV10-1 and TRBJ1-2, with 9 positions matching TRBD1. This CDR3 has 16 residues. Germline V gene lookup returns CDR1 WNHNN and CDR2 SYGVQD (reference sequence). The V gene end was trimmed by 5 bases and the J gene end by 3 bases; junction bases not matched to a gene: 10.

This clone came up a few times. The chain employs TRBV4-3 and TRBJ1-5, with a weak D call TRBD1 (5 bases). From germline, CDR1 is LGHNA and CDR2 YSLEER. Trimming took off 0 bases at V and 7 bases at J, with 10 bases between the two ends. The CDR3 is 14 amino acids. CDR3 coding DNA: TGCGCCAGCAGCCAAGATCCTCGGGGCCAGCCCCAGCATTTT. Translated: CASSQDPRGQPQHF.

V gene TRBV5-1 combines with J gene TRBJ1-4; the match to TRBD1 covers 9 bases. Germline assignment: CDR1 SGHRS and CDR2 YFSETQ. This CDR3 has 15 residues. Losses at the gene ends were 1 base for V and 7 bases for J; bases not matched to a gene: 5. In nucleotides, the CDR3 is TGCGCCAGCAGCTTGCTGACAGGGGGAGGTGAAAAACTGTTTTTT. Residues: CASSLLTGGGEKLFF.

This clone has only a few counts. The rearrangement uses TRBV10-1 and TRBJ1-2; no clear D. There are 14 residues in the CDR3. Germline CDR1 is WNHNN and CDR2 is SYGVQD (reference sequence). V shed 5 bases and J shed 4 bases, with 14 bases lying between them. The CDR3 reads CASSLSRKTYGYTF. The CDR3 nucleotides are TGCGCCAGCAGTTTATCGCGAAAGACCTATGGCTACACCTTC.

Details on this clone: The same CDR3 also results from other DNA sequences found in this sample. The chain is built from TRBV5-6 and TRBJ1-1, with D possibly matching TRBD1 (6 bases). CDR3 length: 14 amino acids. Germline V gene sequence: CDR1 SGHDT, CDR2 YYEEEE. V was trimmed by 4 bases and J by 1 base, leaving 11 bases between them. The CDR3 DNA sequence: TGTGCCAGCAGCCCGGGACAAAGGAACACTGAAGCTTTCTTT. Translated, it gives CASSPGQRNTEAFF.

CDR3 DNA sequence: TGTGCCAGCAAAATTAACACAGATACGCAGTATTTT. This encodes CASKINTDTQYF. The chain combines TRBV2 with TRBJ2-3; D is unclear. The V end lost 7 bases, the J end lost 2 bases, and 7 bases lay between the germline ends. The CDR3 length is 12 residues. The germline V gene has CDR1 SNHLY and CDR2 FYNNEI.

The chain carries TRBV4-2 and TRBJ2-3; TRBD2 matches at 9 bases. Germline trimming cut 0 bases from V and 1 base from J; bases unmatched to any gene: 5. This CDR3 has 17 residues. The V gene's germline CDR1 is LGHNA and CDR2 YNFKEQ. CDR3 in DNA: TGTGCCAGCAGCCAAGACGGTTCTAGCGGGGGCACAGATACGCAGTATTTT. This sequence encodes CASSQDGSSGGTDTQYF.

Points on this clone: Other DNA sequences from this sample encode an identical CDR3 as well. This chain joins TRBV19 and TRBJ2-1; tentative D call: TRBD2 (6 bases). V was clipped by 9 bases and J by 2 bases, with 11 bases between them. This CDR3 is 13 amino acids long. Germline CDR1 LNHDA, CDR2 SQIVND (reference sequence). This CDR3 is CASRRDPYNEQFF. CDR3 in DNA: TGTGCCAGCAGGCGGGATCCCTACAATGAGCAGTTCTTC.

The CDR3 protein is CASSQDKTGGFDEQFF. CDR3 sequence (DNA): TGTGCCAGCAGCCAAGATAAAACGGGGGGATTCGATGAGCAGTTCTTC. J is TRBJ2-1 and V is TRBV4-2, with TRBD2 matching over 7 bases. V lost 0 bases, J lost 8 bases, and 10 bases stayed unmatched. The CDR3 consists of 16 residues. Per germline, CDR1 LGHNA and CDR2 YNFKEQ.